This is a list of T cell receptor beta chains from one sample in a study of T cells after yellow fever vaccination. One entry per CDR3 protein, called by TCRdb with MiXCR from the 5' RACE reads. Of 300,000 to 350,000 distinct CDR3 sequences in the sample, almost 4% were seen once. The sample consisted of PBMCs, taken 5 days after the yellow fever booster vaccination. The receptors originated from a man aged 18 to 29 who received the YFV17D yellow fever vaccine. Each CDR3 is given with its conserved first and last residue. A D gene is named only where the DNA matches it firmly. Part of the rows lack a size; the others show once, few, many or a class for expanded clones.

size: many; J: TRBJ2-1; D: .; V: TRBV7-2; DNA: TGTGCCAGCAGCTTAGTCGGTGAGCAGTTCTTC; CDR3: CASSLVGEQFF
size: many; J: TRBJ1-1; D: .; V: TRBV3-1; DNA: TGTGCCAGCAGCCTGGGCTCCTCTGAAGCTTTCTTT; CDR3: CASSLGSSEAFF
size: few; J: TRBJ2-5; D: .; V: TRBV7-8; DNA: TGTGCCAGCAGAAACAAGCAAGAGACCCAGTACTTC; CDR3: CASRNKQETQYF
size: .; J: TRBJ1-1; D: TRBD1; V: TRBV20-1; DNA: TGCAGTGCGATACAGGGGGCGAACACTGAAGCTTTCTTT; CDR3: CSAIQGANTEAFF
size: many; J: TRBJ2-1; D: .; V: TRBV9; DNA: TGTGCCAGCAGCCCCAAGTGGGCTGAGCAGTTCTTC; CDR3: CASSPKWAEQFF
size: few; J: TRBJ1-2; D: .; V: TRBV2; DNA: TGTGCCAGCGGTTTCGGGGGGGCCTATGGCTACACCTTC; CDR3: CASGFGGAYGYTF
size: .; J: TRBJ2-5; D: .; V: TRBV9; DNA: TGTGCCAGCAGCGTGGGGTTTGGTAGTCAAGAGACCCAGTACTTC; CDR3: CASSVGFGSQETQYF
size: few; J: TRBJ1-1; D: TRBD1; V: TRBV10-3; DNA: TGTGCCATCACCATCGGGACAGCAGCTTTCTTT; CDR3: CAITIGTAAFF
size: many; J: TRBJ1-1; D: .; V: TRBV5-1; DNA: TGCGCCAGCAGCTTGAGACGGGGCCTGGAGGAAGCTTTCTTT; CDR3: CASSLRRGLEEAFF
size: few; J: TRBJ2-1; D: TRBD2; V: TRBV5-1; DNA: TGCGCCAGCAGCTACCTAGCGGGAAACAATGAGCAGTTCTTC; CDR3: CASSYLAGNNEQFF
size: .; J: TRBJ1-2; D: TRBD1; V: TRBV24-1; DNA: TGTGCCACCGGGGGACAGGGGGAATATGGCTACACCTTC; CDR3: CATGGQGEYGYTF
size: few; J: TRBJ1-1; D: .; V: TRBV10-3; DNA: TGTGCCATCAGATCCTCGTCGGGGACTGAAGCTTTCTTT; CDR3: CAIRSSSGTEAFF
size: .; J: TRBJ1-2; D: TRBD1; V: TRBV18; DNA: TGTGCCAGCTCACCTACAGGGGGCAATGATGGCTACACCTTC; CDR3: CASSPTGGNDGYTF
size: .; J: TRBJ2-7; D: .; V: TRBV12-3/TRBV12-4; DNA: TGTGCCAGCAGCCCCCTCTGGGAGGAGCAGTACTTC; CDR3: CASSPLWEEQYF
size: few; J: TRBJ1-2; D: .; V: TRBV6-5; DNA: TGTGCCAGCAGTCCCCGATCTGTACCATGGGATTATGGCTACACCTTC; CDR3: CASSPRSVPWDYGYTF
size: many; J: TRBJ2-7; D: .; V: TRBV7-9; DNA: TGTGCCAGCAGCCTGGACGGAGACTCGGGCGAGCAGTACTTC; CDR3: CASSLDGDSGEQYF
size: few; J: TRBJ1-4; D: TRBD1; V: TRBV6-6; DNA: TGTGCCAGCAGTTACACGCGACAGGGCGTGACTAATGAAAAACTGTTTTTT; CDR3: CASSYTRQGVTNEKLFF
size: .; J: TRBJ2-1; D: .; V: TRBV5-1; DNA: TGCGCCAGCAGCTCTCGGGGGGCTCGGGAGCAGTTCTTC; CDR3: CASSSRGAREQFF
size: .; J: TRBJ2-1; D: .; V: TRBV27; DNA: TGTGCCAGCAGTGCGACAGCTGTGGTAAATGAGCAGTTCTTC; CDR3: CASSATAVVNEQFF
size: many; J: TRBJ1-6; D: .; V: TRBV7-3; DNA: TGTGCCAGCAGCTTAGGGGGGGGGCTACCCCTCCACTTT; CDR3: CASSLGGGLPLHF
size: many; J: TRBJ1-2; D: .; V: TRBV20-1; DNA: TGCAGTGCTAGAGATCAACGTCTCGACTATGGCTACACCTTC; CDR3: CSARDQRLDYGYTF
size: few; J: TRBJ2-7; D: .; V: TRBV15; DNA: TGTGCCACCAGCAGAGGGCAGGGGCACGAGCAGTACTTC; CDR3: CATSRGQGHEQYF
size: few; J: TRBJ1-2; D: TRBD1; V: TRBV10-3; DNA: TGTGCCATCAGCTATATACAGGGGGCGACTGGCTACACCTTC; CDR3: CAISYIQGATGYTF
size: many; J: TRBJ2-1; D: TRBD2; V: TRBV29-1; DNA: TGCAGCGTCTCCCCGCTGACTAGCTATGAGCAGTTCTTC; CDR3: CSVSPLTSYEQFF
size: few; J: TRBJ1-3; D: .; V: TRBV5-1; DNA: TGCGCCAGCAGCCGAGATGGAAACACCATATATTTT; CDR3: CASSRDGNTIYF
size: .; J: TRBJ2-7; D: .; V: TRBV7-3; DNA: TGTGCCAGCAGCTACTTTGCGGGACACTCCTACGAGCAGTACTTC; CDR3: CASSYFAGHSYEQYF
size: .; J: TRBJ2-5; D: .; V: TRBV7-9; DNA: TGTGCCAGCAGCCCCCCGAGGGGCCGAGAGACCCAGTACTTC; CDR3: CASSPPRGRETQYF
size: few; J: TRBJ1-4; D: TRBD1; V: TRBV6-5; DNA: TGTGCCAGCAGTTCAGGGGGCGGATACAATGAAAAACTGTTTTTT; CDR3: CASSSGGGYNEKLFF
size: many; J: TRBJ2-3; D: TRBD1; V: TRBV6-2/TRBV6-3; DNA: TGTGCCAGCAGTTGGGACAGACCGAGTGATACGCAGTATTTT; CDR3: CASSWDRPSDTQYF
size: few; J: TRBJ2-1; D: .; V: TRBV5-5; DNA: TGTGCCAGCAGCCATGGACTTTCGGCCGATGAGCAGTTCTTC; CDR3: CASSHGLSADEQFF
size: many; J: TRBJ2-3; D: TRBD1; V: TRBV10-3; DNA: TGTGCCTCGAAGGGACAGGGACCCACAGATACGCAGTATTTT; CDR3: CASKGQGPTDTQYF
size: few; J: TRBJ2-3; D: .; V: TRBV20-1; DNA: TGCGGCCGAAGGACTTTTATGGATACGCAGTATTTT; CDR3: CGRRTFMDTQYF
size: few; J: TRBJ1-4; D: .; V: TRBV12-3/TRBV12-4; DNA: TGTGCCAGCTCGGATCCCCCCAAACTGTTTTTT; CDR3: CASSDPPKLFF
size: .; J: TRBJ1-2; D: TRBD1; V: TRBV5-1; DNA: TGCGCCAGCACCCCGAGACAGGGGGCTAACTATGGCTACACCTTC; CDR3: CASTPRQGANYGYTF
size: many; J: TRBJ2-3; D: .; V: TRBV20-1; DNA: TGCAGTGCTAGAGCCAGACACCGATTTTATGATACGCAGTATTTT; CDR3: CSARARHRFYDTQYF
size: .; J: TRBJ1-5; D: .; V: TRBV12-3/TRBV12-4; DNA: TGTGCCAGCTGTTTGGAGGGGACCAATCAGCCCCAGCATTTT; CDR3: CASCLEGTNQPQHF
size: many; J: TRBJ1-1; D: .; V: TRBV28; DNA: TGTGCCAGCAGTGCCCCTCCAGGGGACACTGAAGCTTTCTTT; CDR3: CASSAPPGDTEAFF
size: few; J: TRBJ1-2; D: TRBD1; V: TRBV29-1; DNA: TGCAGCGTTCCCACGAACGTCGGGACAGGGGAGAGCGGCTACACCTTC; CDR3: CSVPTNVGTGESGYTF
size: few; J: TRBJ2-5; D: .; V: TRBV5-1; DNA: TGCGCCAGCAGCTTCTCAGTCCAAGAGACCCAGTACTTC; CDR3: CASSFSVQETQYF
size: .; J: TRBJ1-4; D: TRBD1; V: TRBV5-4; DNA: TGTGCCAGCAGCCGAACACAGGGGGCAGGGGAAAAACTGTTTTTT; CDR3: CASSRTQGAGEKLFF
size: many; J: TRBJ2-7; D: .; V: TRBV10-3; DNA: TGTGCCATCAGTGGGGCCGGGGCCTCACCCTACGAGCAGTACTTC; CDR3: CAISGAGASPYEQYF
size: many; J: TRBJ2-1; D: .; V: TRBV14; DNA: TGTGCCAGCAGCCCCAGGCCAAGCTCCTACAATGAGCAGTTCTTC; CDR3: CASSPRPSSYNEQFF
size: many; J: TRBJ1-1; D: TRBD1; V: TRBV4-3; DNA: TGCGCCAGCAGCCCGAATCCGGGACAGGTACTGAACACTGAAGCTTTCTTT; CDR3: CASSPNPGQVLNTEAFF
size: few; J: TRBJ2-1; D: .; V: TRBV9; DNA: TGTGCCAGCAGCCCCCCTAGGGTCAATGAGCAGTTCTTC; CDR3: CASSPPRVNEQFF
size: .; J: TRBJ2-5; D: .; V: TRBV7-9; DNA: TGTGCCAGCAGCTTAGAGGGCGTTCGGACCCAGTACTTC; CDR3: CASSLEGVRTQYF
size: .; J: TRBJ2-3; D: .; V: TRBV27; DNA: TGTGCCAGCAGTTTAGGCCACAGAGATACGCAGTATTTT; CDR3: CASSLGHRDTQYF
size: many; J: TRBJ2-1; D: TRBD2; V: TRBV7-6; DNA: TGTGCCAGCAGCTTAAGGTGGACTAGCGGGGGCAATGAGCAGTTCTTC; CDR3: CASSLRWTSGGNEQFF
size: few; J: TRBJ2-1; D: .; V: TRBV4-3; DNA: TGCGCCAGCAGCCAAGGCTACTCCGGATCTGAGCAGTTCTTC; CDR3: CASSQGYSGSEQFF
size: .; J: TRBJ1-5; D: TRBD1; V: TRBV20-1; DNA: TGCAGTGCTAGGGGGACAGGGTTAAATGGTCAGCCCCAGCATTTT; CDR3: CSARGTGLNGQPQHF
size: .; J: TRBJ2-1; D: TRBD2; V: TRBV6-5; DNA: TGTGCCAGCAGTATAGCCCATCAGGGACTAGCGGCCAATGAGCAGTTCTTC; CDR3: CASSIAHQGLAANEQFF
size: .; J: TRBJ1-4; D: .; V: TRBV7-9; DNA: TGTGCCAGCAGCTACGGGGGAACTAATGAAAAACTGTTTTTT; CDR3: CASSYGGTNEKLFF
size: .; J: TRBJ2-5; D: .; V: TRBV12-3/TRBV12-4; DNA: TGTGCCAGCAGTAAAACACGGACACAAGAGACCCAGTACTTC; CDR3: CASSKTRTQETQYF
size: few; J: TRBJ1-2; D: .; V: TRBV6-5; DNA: TGTGCCAGCAGGGCTTCGACCTTCTATGGCTACACCTTC; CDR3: CASRASTFYGYTF
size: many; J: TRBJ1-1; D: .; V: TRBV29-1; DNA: TGCAGCGTTGGGGCAGGGTGGGGGATGAACACTGAAGCTTTCTTT; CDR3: CSVGAGWGMNTEAFF